The 7 T cell receptor beta chains below come from one sample, sequenced in a study of T cells of healthy individuals. TCRdb itself ran the 5' RACE reads through MiXCR, one entry per CDR3 protein. The data contain tens of thousands of distinct CDR3 sequences, roughly 14% of them singletons. These receptors all come from a human donor in good health.

This clonotype occurred many times. The chain couples TRBV20-1 to TRBJ2-3, with 14 bases fitting TRBD2. The CDR3 consists of 16 residues. Germline V gives CDR1 DFQATT, CDR2 SNEGSKA (reference sequence). Unmatched junction bases numbered 10, after V lost 4 bases and J lost 7 bases. CDR3: CSANTLGTSGSYTQYF. DNA for the CDR3: TGCAGTGCTAACACCCTAGGGACTAGCGGGAGTTATACGCAGTATTTT.

This clonotype was observed at least ten times. The chain couples TRBV5-1 to TRBJ2-1, with TRBD1 identical over 7 bases. The CDR3 loop spans 14 amino acids. Germline values: CDR1 SGHRS, CDR2 YFSETQ. J was trimmed by 4 bases and V by 4 bases; bases with no gene match: 5. The CDR3 nucleotides are TGCGCCAGCAGCCCGGGACAGACTTACAATGAGCAGTTCTTC. The encoded protein is CASSPGQTYNEQFF.

This clonotype appeared many times. The V gene is TRBV20-1, the J gene TRBJ2-1; TRBD2 aligns across 7 bases. CDR1 is DFQATT and CDR2 is SNEGSKA in the germline V gene (reference sequence). CDR3 size: 12 residues. J gave up 9 bases and V 6 bases, and 8 bases lay outside the gene matches. The CDR3 bases are TGCAGTGCCAGATCGGGAGGCGTTGAGCAGTTCTTC. It specifies CSARSGGVEQFF.

This clonotype has more than one count but fewer than ten. The rearrangement joins TRBV23-1 to TRBJ2-3; 12 bases map to TRBD2. TRBV23-1 is placed among ORFs of uncertain function. This CDR3 region has 19 residues. Trimming at V came to 6 bases and at J to 1 base, leaving 14 bases not matched to a gene. DNA for the CDR3: TGCGCCAGCAGCCCCTTTCCTAGCGGGAGGGGATCCGGCACAGATACGCAGTATTTT. Translated: CASSPFPSGRGSGTDTQYF.

The rearrangement links TRBV5-1 to TRBJ1-1, with TRBD1 as a possible D gene (5 bases). Germline CDR1 is SGHRS and CDR2 is YFSETQ. The CDR3 consists of 13 residues. The germline V and J ends were trimmed by 4 bases and 4 bases, with 11 bases remaining between them. The CDR3 is CASSEPGPTEAFF. The CDR3 DNA is TGCGCCAGCAGCGAACCGGGACCCACTGAAGCTTTCTTT.

The rearrangement links TRBV7-2 to TRBJ2-7; no clear D gene. The CDR3 totals 13 residues. Trimming cost V 4 bases and J 6 bases, with 13 bases left between them. Germline V gene data show CDR1 as SGHTA and CDR2 as FQGNSA. Here the CDR3 DNA reads TGTGCCAGCAGCTCAACTCTAATGGGCGAGCAGTACTTC. Translating gives CASSSTLMGEQYF.

This clonotype was counted many times. The chain uses TRBV20-1 and TRBJ2-5, with D possibly being TRBD2 (6 bases). Trimming pared 3 bases from V and 4 bases from J, leaving 18 bases between. Looked up from germline, CDR1 is DFQATT and CDR2 is SNEGSKA (reference sequence). This CDR3 has 15 residues. The CDR3 sequence: CSASPGTSWGETQYF. CDR3 nucleotide sequence: TGCAGTGCTAGCCCCGGGACTTCCTGGGGAGAGACCCAGTACTTC.